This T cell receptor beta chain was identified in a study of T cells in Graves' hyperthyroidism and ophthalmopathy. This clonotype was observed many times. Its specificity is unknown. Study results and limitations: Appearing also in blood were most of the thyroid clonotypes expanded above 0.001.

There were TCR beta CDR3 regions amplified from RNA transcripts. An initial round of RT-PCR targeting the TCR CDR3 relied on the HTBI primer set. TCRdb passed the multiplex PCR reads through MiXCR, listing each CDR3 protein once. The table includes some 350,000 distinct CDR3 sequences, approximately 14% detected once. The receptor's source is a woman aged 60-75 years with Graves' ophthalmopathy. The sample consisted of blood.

DNA for the CDR3: TGCAGTGCTAGAGCGCGGGAGCGGGACACCGGGGAGCTGTTTTTT. It codes for CSARARERDTGELFF. This chain uses TRBV20-1 with TRBJ2-2, with 7 positions matching TRBD2. With V trimmed by 1 base and J by 3 bases, 5 bases remained unmatched. CDR1 and CDR2 from the germline V gene are DFQATT and SNEGSKA (reference sequence). This CDR3 contains 15 residues.